This TCR beta chain was recovered during a study of shared clonotypes between healthy human individuals. Study-level information: The study enrolled two women and a few men aged 18 to 49.

CD8 cells classed as naive were CD45RO-negative and positively selected for CCR7, excluding terminally differentiated effector memory CD45RA+ cells. An even split of each subset's genomic DNA across several immunoSEQ plates was performed. As processed by the authors: Filtering differed for immunoSEQ, which gave only junction sequences without quality scores. Only in-frame clones appear in the TCRdb table, and some are missing; sequencing was by immunoSEQ multiplex PCR. From that table come the V and J calls and clone size; the DNA was used to work out D and trimming. The sample holds about 2.1 million clones, 90% to 95% seen once. V was pared by 0 bases and J by 4 bases, with 6 bases between. CDR1 and CDR2 (germline): SGDLS, YYNGEE. There are 13 residues in the CDR3. As concerns this clone: This CDR3 is also generated by other DNA sequences in the sample.

This TCR was sampled from a man aged 18 to 29 in good health. Some clones in this sample may be carry-over from other donors' samples. The V and J genes are TRBV9 and TRBJ2-3; weak D call: TRBD2 (5 bases). The sequenced material came from naive CD8+ T cells from PBMCs. CDR3 nucleotides: TGTGCCAGCAGCGTAGCCGGGGCAGATACGCAGTATTTT. It yields the protein CASSVAGADTQYF. The whole variable domain, remainder taken from reference TRBV9 and TRBJ2-3, is DSGVTQTPKHLITATGQRVTLRCSPRSGDLSVYWYQQSLDQGLQFLIQYYNGEERAKGNILERFSAQQFPDLHSELNLSSLELGDSALYFCASSVAGADTQYFGPGTRLTVL.